Below, 15 T cell receptor beta chains from the same sample are listed, as sequenced in a study of T cell repertoires in cytomegalovirus infection. TCRdb re-called the reads with MiXCR, one entry per CDR3 protein. The sample lists some 480,000 distinct CDR3 sequences, roughly a third seen once, with about 17% in the top ten. These receptors' antigens are unknown. The sample in question was cultured PBMCs, obtained from culture after CMV antigen stimulation. The receptors were sampled from a human donor in good health (CMV status not recorded). Some clones in this sample may be carry-over from other donors' samples.

This clonotype was picked up a small number of times. The chain links TRBV19 to TRBJ2-2; maybe TRBD1 (6 bases). Germline V gives CDR1 LNHDA, CDR2 SQIVND (reference sequence). The CDR3 contains 14 residues. V was pared by 5 bases and J by 0 bases, with 7 bases between. The CDR3 reads CASSGGPNTGELFF. The DNA for the CDR3 is TGTGCCAGTAGTGGGGGCCCGAACACCGGGGAGCTGTTTTTT.

This chain connects TRBV28 to TRBJ2-3; 8 bases agree with TRBD1. The V gene end was trimmed by 5 bases and the J gene end by 6 bases; junction bases not matched to a gene: 10. CDR1 is MDHEN, CDR2 SYDVKM, per germline. The CDR3 consists of 15 residues. CDR3 sequence reads: CASSGRTGILDTQYF. The CDR3 bases are TGTGCCAGCAGTGGGCGGACAGGGATTCTGGATACGCAGTATTTT.

This clonotype occurred many times. This chain connects TRBV7-3 to TRBJ2-2, with 7 bases fitting TRBD1. V shed 6 bases, J shed 2 bases, and the junction held 6 bases outside the gene matches. Germline V CDR1 and CDR2: SGHTA, FQGTGA. The CDR3 has 15 residues. CDR3 sequence reads: CASSRTGRNTGELFF. As DNA, the CDR3 is TGTGCCAGCAGTAGGACAGGACGTAACACCGGGGAGCTGTTTTTT.

The chain uses TRBV10-3 and TRBJ2-1; TRBD2 matches 9 bases. J was trimmed by 1 base and V by 7 bases; bases with no gene match: 5. CDR1 and CDR2 (germline): ENHRY, SYGVKD. CDR3 length equals 15 residues. In nucleotides, the CDR3 is TGTGCCATCACGGGACTAGCTACATCCTACAATGAGCAGTTCTTC. Its translation: CAITGLATSYNEQFF.

This clonotype was seen only a few times. The chain links TRBV6-1 to TRBJ2-7, with a weak D call TRBD2 (6 bases). The CDR3 extends over 15 amino acids. V lost 5 bases, J lost 4 bases, and 18 bases lay in between. Germline V CDR1 and CDR2: MNHNS, SASEGT. CDR3 protein: CASSYGGLGQYEQYF. DNA of the CDR3: TGTGCCAGCAGTTACGGGGGATTAGGTCAATACGAGCAGTACTTC.

This clonotype has more than one count but fewer than ten. The rearrangement joins TRBV7-2 to TRBJ2-5; 7 nucleotides match TRBD1. Germline V gives CDR1 SGHTA, CDR2 FQGNSA. This CDR3 contains 13 residues. V lost 2 bases, J lost 7 bases, and 4 bases stayed unmatched. CDR3 loop: CASSLTGDRTQYF. The DNA of the CDR3 is TGTGCCAGCAGCTTAACAGGGGATAGGACCCAGTACTTC.

The rearrangement links TRBV7-9 to TRBJ2-5; D gene ambiguous. Germline CDR1 and CDR2: SEHNR and FQNEAQ (reference sequence). V lost 4 bases, J lost 1 base, and 13 bases lay in between. CDR3 length: 15 residues. CDR3 sequence reads: CASSSLSGPQETQYF. The CDR3 bases are TGTGCCAGCAGCTCCCTATCTGGCCCCCAAGAGACCCAGTACTTC.

The rearrangement joins TRBV7-2 to TRBJ2-7; 10 nucleotides line up with TRBD2. Germline V gene data show CDR1 as SGHTA and CDR2 as FQGNSA. This CDR3 is 14 amino acids long. The CDR3 DNA reads TGTGCCAGCAGCTTAGGGTGGACTAGCGGCTACGAGCACGTC. The encoded protein is CASSLGWTSGYEHV.

This clonotype has more than one count but fewer than ten. The gene calls are TRBV7-2 and TRBJ2-1, with D perhaps TRBD2 (5 bases). The CDR3 contains 18 residues. The germline V gene has CDR1 SGHTA and CDR2 FQGNSA. The ends were cut back, 1 base at V and 0 bases at J, with 16 bases in the middle. The CDR3 protein is CASSLVGRRANSYNEQFF. CDR3 nucleotide sequence: TGTGCCAGCAGCTTAGTGGGTAGGCGGGCAAACTCCTACAATGAGCAGTTCTTC. Variable domain in full (rest from reference TRBV7-2 and TRBJ2-1): GAGVSQSPSNKVTEKGKDVELRCDPISGHTALYWYRQSLGQGLEFLIYFQGNSAPDKSGLPSDRFSAERTGGSVSTLTIQRTQQEDSAVYLCASSLVGRRANSYNEQFFGPGTRLTVL.

The chain has TRBV12-3 or TRBV12-4 and TRBJ1-3; D gene uncertain. The CDR3 sequence is 16 residues long. Between the trimmed V and J ends, which lost 3 bases and 1 base, there was a span of 13 bases. CDR3 coding DNA: TGTGCCAGCAGTTTCGGGGTCCAAGGGTCTGGAAACACCATATATTTT. Translated, it gives CASSFGVQGSGNTIYF.

The J gene is TRBJ1-2, the V gene TRBV27; possible D gene TRBD1, 5 bases. Germline V gene data show CDR1 as MNHEY and CDR2 as SMNVEV (reference sequence). This CDR3 contains 14 residues. Trimming removed 5 bases from V and 1 base from J, with 11 bases in between. In DNA, the CDR3 is TGTGCCAGCAGTCCAGGGAGCAGTAACTATGGCTACACCTTC. Translating gives CASSPGSSNYGYTF.

The chain carries TRBV2 and TRBJ2-6; no definite D call. The CDR3 consists of 11 residues. Germline CDR1 reads SNHLY; CDR2 reads FYNNEI. Trimming stripped 8 bases from V and 9 bases from J, with 8 bases between. The CDR3 DNA is TGTGCCAGCCACGCCTACAACGTCCTGACTTTC. Protein product: CASHAYNVLTF.

This chain links TRBV9 with TRBJ1-2; a possible D gene is TRBD1 (6 bases). V dropped 2 bases and J dropped 8 bases, with 19 bases sitting between them. The CDR3 spans 15 residues. Germline V CDR1 and CDR2: SGDLS, YYNGEE. In DNA form, the CDR3 reads TGTGCCAGCAGCGTGTCAGTGGCACAGGGACGCGGCTACACCTTC. Amino acids: CASSVSVAQGRGYTF.

The CDR3 protein is CASSFPEAVGTDTQYF. CDR3 in DNA: TGTGCCAGCAGCTTCCCCGAGGCGGTAGGCACAGATACGCAGTATTTT. The chain recombines TRBV7-9 with TRBJ2-3; D not certain. CDR1 is SEHNR, CDR2 FQNEAQ, per germline (reference sequence). V gave up 3 bases and J gave up 1 base, with 14 bases separating them. This CDR3 is 16 amino acids long.

The chain joins TRBV14 to TRBJ2-3; no clear D gene. This CDR3 spans 13 amino acids. Trimming stripped 8 bases from V and 1 base from J, with 10 bases between. Germline V gene lookup returns CDR1 SGHDN and CDR2 FVKESK. The CDR3 bases are TGTGCCAGCGCCTTGTCAGGCACAGATACGCAGTATTTT. Its translation is CASALSGTDTQYF.